Listed here is a single T cell receptor (beta chain). Its antigen is as yet unknown. These data belong to a study of cytomegalovirus exposure and HLA in healthy donors. Notes on the study in general: There were 160 or so TCR beta chains listed as cytomegalovirus-associated. In vitro testing confirmed a few CMV-associated chains as specific for CMV antigens.

Germline loops: CDR1 SGDLS, CDR2 YYNGEE. V shed 4 bases and J shed 5 bases, with 19 bases lying between them. The length of the CDR3 is 15 residues. TCRdb's table, derived via immunoSEQ multiplex PCR, lists solely in-frame clones and lacks some. The repertoire holds roughly 140,000 clones, with approximately 88% as singletons. Separate from the approximately 720-subject first cohort, the roughly 120-subject validation cohort was the one that the donors belonged to. Material for sequencing was PBMCs. The chain recombines TRBV9 with TRBJ2-7, with D possibly TRBD1 on 6 matching bases. The TCR sequence derives from a young woman in good health and CMV-seropositive. CDR3 amino acids: CASSQGLGGANEQYF. CDR3 bases: TGTGCCAGCAGCCAGGGGCTCGGTGGGGCTAACGAGCAGTACTTC.